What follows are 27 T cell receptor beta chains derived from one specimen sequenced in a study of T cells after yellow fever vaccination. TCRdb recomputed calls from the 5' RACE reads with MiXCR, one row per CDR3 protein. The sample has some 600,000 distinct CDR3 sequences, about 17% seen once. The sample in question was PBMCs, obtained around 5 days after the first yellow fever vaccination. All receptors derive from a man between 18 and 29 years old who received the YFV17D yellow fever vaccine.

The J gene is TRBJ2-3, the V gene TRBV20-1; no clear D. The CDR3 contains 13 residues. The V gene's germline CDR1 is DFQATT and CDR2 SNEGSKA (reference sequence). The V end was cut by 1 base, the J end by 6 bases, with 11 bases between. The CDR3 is CSARGLLPDTQYF. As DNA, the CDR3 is TGCAGTGCTAGAGGGCTGCTCCCGGATACGCAGTATTTT.

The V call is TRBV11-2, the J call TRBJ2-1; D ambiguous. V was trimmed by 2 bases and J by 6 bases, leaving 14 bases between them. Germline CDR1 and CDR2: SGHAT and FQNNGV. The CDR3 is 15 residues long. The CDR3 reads CASSLSPAMGNEQFF. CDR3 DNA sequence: TGTGCCAGCAGCTTATCCCCGGCTATGGGCAATGAGCAGTTCTTC.

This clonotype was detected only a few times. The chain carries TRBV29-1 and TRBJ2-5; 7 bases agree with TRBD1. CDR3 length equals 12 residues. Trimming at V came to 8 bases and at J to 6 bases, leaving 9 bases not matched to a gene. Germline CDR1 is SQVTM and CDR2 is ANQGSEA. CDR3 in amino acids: CSFRTGPKTQYF. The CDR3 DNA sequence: TGCAGCTTCCGGACAGGTCCAAAGACCCAGTACTTC.

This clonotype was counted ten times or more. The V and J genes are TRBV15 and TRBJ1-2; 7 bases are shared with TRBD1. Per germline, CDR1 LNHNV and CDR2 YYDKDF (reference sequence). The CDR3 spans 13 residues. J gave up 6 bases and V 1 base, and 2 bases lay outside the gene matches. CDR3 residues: CATSRGQGDGYTF. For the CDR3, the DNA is TGTGCCACCAGCAGAGGGCAGGGGGATGGCTACACCTTC.

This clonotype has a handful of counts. The CDR3 DNA sequence: TGTGCCAGCAGCCGAGGGGGATTTAATGAAAAACTGTTTTTT. Amino acids: CASSRGGFNEKLFF. V usage is TRBV5-5 and J usage is TRBJ1-4; D is possibly TRBD1 (6 bases). From germline, CDR1 is SGHKS and CDR2 YYEKEE (reference sequence). V lost 4 bases to trimming and J lost 4 bases, with 11 bases between them. The CDR3 is made up of 14 amino acids. The full variable domain, rest sourced from reference TRBV5-5 and TRBJ1-4, is DAGVTQSPTHLIKTRGQQVTLRCSPISGHKSVSWYQQVLGQGPQFIFQYYEKEERGRGNFPDRFSARQFPNYSSELNVNALLLGDSALYLCASSRGGFNEKLFFGSGTQLSVL.

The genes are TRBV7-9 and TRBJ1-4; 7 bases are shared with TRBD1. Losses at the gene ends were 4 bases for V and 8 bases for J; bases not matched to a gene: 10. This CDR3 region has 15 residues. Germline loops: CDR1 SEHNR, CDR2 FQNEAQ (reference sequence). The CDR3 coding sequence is TGTGCCAGCAGCTCACGACAGGGAATAGAGGAAAAACTGTTTTTT. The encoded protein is CASSSRQGIEEKLFF. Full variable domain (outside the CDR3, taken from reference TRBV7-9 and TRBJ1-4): DTGVSQNPRHKITKRGQNVTFRCDPISEHNRLYWYRQTLGQGPEFLTYFQNEAQLEKSRLLSDRFSAERPKGSFSTLEIQRTEQGDSAMYLCASSSRQGIEEKLFFGSGTQLSVL.

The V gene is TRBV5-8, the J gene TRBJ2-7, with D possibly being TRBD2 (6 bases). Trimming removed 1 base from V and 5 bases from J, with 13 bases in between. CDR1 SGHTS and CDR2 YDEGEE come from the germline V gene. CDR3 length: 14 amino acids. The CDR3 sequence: CASSLSGGRHEQYV. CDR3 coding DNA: TGTGCCAGCAGCTTGTCTGGGGGGAGGCACGAGCAGTACGTC.

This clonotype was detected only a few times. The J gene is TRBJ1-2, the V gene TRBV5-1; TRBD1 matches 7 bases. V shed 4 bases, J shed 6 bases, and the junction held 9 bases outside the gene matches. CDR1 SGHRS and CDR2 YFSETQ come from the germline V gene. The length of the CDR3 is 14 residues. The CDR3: CASSGQDRLNGYTF. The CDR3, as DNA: TGCGCCAGCAGCGGACAGGATAGGTTAAATGGCTACACCTTC.

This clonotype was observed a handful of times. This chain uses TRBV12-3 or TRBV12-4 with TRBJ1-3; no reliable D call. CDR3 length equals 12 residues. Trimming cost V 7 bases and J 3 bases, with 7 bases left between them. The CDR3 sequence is CASTTGGNTIYF. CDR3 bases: TGTGCCAGCACCACGGGTGGAAACACCATATATTTT.

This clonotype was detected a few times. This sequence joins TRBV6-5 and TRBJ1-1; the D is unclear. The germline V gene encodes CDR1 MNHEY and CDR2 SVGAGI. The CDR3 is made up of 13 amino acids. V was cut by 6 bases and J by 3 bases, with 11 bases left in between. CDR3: CASSRTPDTEAFF. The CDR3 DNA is TGTGCCAGCAGCCGAACCCCGGACACTGAAGCTTTCTTT.

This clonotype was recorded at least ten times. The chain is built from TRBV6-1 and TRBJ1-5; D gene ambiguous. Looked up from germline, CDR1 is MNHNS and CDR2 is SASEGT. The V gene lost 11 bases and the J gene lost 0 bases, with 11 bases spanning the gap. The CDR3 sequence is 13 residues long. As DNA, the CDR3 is TGTGCCTGGGTAACCACTAGCAATCAGCCCCAGCATTTT. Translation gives CAWVTTSNQPQHF.

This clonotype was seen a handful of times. DNA of the CDR3: TGCAGTGCTAGGGCAGCGGGGGCCCACGAGCAGTACGTC. Its protein is CSARAAGAHEQYV. The rearrangement joins TRBV20-1 to TRBJ2-7, with 8 bases lining up with TRBD2. V lost 3 bases, J lost 5 bases, and 6 bases stayed unmatched. The CDR3 spans 13 residues. Germline V CDR1 and CDR2: DFQATT, SNEGSKA (reference sequence).

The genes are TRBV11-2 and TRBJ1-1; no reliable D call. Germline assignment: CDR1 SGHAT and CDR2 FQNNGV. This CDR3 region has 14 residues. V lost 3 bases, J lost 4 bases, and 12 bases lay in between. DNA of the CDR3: TGTGCCAGCAGCTTTCTGGGGTCGGGCACTGAAGCTTTCTTT. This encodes CASSFLGSGTEAFF.

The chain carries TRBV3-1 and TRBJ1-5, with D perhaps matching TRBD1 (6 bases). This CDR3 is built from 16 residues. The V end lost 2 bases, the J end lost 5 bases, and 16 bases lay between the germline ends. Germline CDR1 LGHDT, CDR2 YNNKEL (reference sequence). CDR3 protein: CASSQNQQGAYQPQHF. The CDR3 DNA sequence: TGTGCCAGCAGCCAAAATCAACAGGGTGCATATCAGCCCCAGCATTTT.

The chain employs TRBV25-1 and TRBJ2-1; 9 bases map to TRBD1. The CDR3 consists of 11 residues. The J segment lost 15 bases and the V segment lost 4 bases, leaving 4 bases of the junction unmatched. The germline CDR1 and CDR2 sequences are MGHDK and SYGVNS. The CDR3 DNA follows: TGTGCCAGCAGTGGGACAGGGGTGGCGTTCTTC. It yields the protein CASSGTGVAFF.

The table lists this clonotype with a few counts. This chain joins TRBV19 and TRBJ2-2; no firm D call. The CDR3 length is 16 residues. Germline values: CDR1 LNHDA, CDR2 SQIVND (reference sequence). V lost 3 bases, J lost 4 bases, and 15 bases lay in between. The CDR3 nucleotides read TGTGCCAGTAGTATTCTCCCTGGGCTGACCACCGGGGAGCTGTTTTTT. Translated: CASSILPGLTTGELFF. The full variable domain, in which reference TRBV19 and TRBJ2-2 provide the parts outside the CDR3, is DGGITQSPKYLFRKEGQNVTLSCEQNLNHDAMYWYRQDPGQGLRLIYYSQIVNDFQKGDIAEGYSVSREKKESFPLTVTSAQKNPTAFYLCASSILPGLTTGELFFGEGSRLTVL.

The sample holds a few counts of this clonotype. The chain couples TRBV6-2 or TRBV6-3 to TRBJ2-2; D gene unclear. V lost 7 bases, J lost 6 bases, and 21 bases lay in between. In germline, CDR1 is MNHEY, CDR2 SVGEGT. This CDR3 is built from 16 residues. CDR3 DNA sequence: TGTGCCAGCACCGTCAAAGACTTATTTCGGCCCGGGGAGCTGTTTTTT. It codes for CASTVKDLFRPGELFF.

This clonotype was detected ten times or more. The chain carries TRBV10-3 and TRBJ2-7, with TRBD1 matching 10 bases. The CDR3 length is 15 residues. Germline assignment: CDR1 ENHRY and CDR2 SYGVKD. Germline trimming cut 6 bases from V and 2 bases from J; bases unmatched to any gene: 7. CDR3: CAISGQGERAYEQYF. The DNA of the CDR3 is TGTGCCATCAGCGGACAGGGGGAGAGGGCCTACGAGCAGTACTTC.

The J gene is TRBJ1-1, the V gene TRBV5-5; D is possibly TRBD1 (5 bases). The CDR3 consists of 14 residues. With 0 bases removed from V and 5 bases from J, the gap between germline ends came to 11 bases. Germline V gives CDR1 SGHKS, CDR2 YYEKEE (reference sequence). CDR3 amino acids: CASSLEGRKTEAFF. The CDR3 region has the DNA TGTGCCAGCAGCTTGGAGGGGAGGAAGACTGAAGCTTTCTTT.

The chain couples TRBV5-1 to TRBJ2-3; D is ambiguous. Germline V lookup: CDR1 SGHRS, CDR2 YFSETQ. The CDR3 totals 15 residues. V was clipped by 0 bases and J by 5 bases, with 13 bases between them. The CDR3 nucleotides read TGCGCCAGCAGCTTGGACCTAAAAGCCGGAGATACGCAGTATTTT. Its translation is CASSLDLKAGDTQYF.

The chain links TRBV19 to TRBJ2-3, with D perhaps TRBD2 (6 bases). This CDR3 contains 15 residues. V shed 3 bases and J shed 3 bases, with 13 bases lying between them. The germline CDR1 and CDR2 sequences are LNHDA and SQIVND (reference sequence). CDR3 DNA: TGTGCCAGTAGTATGCTCGCGGGGTTTACAGATACGCAGTATTTT. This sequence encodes CASSMLAGFTDTQYF.

This chain's CDR3 is CASSSGTGDLETQYF. The DNA for the CDR3 is TGTGCCAGCAGCTCCGGGACAGGGGATTTAGAGACCCAGTACTTC. J is TRBJ2-5 and V is TRBV7-3; TRBD1 matches at 10 bases. Trimming removed 4 bases from V and 4 bases from J; junction bases left unmatched: 6. The CDR3 covers 15 residues. CDR1 and CDR2 from the germline V gene are SGHTA and FQGTGA.

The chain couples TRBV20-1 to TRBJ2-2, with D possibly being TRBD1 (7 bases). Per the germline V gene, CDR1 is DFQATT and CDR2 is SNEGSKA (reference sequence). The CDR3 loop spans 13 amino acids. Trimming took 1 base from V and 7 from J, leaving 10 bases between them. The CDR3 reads CSARVQGGGELFF. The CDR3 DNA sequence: TGCAGTGCTAGAGTTCAGGGGGGCGGGGAGCTGTTTTTT.

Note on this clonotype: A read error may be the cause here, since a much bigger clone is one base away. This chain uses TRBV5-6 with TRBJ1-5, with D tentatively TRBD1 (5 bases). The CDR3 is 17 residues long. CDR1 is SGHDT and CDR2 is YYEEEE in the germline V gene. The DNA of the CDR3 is TGTGCCAGCAGCCACCGGGACCGAGACTATAGCAATCACCCCCAGCATTTT. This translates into CASSHRDRDYSNHPQHF.

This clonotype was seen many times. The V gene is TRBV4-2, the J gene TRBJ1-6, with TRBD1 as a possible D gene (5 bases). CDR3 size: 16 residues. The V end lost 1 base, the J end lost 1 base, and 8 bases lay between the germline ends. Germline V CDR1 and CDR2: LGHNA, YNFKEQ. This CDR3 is CASSQAQGSYNSPLHF. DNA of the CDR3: TGTGCCAGCAGCCAAGCCCAGGGATCCTATAATTCACCCCTCCACTTT.

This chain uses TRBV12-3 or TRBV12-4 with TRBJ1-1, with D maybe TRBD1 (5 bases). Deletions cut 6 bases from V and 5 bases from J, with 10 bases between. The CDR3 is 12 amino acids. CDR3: CASRVGRTEAFF. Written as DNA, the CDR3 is TGTGCCAGCAGGGTGGGGCGAACTGAAGCTTTCTTT.

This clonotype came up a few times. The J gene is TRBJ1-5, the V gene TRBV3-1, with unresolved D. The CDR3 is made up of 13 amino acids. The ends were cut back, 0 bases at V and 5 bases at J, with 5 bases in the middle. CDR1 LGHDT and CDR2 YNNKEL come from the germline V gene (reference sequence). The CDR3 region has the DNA TGTGCCAGCAGCCAAGACGAGTATCAGCCCCAGCATTTT. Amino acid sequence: CASSQDEYQPQHF.